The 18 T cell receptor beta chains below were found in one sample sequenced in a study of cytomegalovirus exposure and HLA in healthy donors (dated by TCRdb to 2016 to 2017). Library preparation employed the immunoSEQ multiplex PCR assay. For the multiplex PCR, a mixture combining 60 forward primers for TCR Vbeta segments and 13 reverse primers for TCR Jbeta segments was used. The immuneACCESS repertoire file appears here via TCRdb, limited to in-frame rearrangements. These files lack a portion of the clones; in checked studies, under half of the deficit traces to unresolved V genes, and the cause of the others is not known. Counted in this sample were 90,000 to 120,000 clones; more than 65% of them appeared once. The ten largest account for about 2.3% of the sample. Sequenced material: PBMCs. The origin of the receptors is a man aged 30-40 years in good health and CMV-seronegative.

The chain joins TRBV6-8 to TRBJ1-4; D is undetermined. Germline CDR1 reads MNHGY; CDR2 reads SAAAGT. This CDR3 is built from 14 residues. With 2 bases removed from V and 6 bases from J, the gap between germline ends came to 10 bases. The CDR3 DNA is TGTGCCAGCAGTTACGGTGGAGGGCATGAAAAACTGTTTTTT. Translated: CASSYGGGHEKLFF.

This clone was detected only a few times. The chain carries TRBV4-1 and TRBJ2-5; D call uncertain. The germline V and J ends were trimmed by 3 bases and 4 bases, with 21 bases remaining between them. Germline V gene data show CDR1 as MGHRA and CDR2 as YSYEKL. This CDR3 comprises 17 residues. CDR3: CASSQDLIAPSGETQYF. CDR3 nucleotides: TGCGCCAGCAGCCAGGATTTAATTGCGCCCTCGGGAGAGACCCAGTACTTC.

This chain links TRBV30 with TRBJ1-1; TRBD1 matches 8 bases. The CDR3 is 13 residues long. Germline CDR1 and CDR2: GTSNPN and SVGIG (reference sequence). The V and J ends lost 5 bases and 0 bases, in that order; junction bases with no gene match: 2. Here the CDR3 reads CAWGQGLNTEAFF. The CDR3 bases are TGTGCCTGGGGACAGGGATTGAACACTGAAGCTTTCTTT.

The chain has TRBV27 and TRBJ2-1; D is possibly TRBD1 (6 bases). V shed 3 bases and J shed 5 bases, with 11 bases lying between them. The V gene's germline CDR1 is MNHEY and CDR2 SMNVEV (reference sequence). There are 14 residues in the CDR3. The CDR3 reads CASSFRTVDNEQFF. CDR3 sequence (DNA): TGTGCCAGCAGTTTCCGGACAGTCGACAATGAGCAGTTCTTC.

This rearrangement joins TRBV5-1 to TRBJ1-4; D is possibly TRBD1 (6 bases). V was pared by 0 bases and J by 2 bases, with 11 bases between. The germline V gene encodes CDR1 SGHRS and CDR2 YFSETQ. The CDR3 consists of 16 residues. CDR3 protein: CASSLARGATNEKLFF. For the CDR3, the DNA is TGCGCCAGCAGCTTGGCCAGGGGAGCGACTAATGAAAAACTGTTTTTT. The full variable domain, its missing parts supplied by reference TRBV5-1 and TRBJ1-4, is KAGVTQTPRYLIKTRGQQVTLSCSPISGHRSVSWYQQTPGQGLQFLFEYFSETQRNKGNFPGRFSGRQFSNSRSEMNVSTLELGDSALYLCASSLARGATNEKLFFGSGTQLSVL.

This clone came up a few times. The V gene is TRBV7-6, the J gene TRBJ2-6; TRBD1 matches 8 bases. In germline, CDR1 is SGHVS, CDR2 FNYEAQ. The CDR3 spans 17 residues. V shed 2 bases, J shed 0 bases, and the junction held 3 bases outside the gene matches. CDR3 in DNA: TGTGCCAGCAGCTTAACAGGGGGGATCTCTGGGGCCAACGTCCTGACTTTC. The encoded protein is CASSLTGGISGANVLTF.

The CDR3 protein is CAWTRDRGLEQYF. CDR3 bases: TGTGCCTGGACTCGGGACAGGGGGCTCGAGCAGTACTTC. The chain combines TRBV30 with TRBJ2-7; 12 bases align to TRBD1. The CDR3 has 13 amino acids. The germline V gene encodes CDR1 GTSNPN and CDR2 SVGIG (reference sequence). V shed 4 bases and J 6 bases; nucleotides not matched to a gene: 4.

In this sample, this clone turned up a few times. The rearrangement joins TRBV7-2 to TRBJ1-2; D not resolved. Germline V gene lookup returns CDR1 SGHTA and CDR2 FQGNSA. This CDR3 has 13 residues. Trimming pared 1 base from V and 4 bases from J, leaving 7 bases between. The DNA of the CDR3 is TGTGCCAGCAGCTTAGGGGCAGGCTATGGCTACACCTTC. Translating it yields CASSLGAGYGYTF.

As DNA, the CDR3 is TGTGCCTGGGAACGAGGGGGCTCCGGGGAGCTGTTTTTT. Translated: CAWERGGSGELFF. The genes are TRBV30 and TRBJ2-2, with 7 bases identical to TRBD1. In germline, CDR1 is GTSNPN, CDR2 SVGIG (reference sequence). This CDR3 contains 13 residues. V gave up 5 bases and J gave up 6 bases; unmatched junction bases: 6.

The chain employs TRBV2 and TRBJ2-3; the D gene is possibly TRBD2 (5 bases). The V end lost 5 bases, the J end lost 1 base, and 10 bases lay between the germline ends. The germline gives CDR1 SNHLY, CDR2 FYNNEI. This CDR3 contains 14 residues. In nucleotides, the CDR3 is TGTGCCAGCAGTTCCGAGGGAGGCACAGATACGCAGTATTTT. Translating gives CASSSEGGTDTQYF.

CDR3 amino acids: CASSEARGVIYGYTF. CDR3 coding DNA: TGTGCCAGCAGTGAAGCGCGGGGGGTAATCTATGGCTACACCTTC. The V gene is TRBV6-1, the J gene TRBJ1-2, with D perhaps TRBD1 (5 bases). The CDR3 is made up of 15 amino acids. Germline CDR1 and CDR2: MNHNS and SASEGT. Deletions cut 0 bases from V and 4 bases from J, with 12 bases between.

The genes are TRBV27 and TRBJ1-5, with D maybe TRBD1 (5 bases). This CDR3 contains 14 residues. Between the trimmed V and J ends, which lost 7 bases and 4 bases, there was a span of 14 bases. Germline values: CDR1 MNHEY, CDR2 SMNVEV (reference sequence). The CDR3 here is CASTPRRVNQPQHF. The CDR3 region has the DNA TGTGCCAGCACACCCCGCAGGGTGAATCAGCCCCAGCATTTT.

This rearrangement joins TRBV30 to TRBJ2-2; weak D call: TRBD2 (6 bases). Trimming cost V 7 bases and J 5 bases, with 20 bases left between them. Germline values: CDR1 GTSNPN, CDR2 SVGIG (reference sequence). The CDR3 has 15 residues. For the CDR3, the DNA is TGTGCCTACGCGGCGGCGGGGACGGCGACCGGGGAGCTGTTTTTT. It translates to CAYAAAGTATGELFF.

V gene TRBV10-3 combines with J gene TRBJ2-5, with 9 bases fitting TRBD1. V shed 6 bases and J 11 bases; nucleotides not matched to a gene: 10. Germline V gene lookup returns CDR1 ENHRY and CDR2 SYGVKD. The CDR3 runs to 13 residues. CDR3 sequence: CAIRAGTGSGQYF. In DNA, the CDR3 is TGTGCCATCAGGGCCGGGACAGGGTCTGGGCAGTACTTC.

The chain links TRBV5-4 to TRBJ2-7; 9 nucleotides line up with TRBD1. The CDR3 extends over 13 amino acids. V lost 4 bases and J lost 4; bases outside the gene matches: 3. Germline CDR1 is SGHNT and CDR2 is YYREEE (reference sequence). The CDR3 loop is CASSGGTGYEQYF. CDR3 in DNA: TGTGCCAGCAGCGGCGGGACAGGGTACGAGCAGTACTTC.

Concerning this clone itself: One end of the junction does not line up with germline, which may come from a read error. CDR3 in amino acids: CASSASTGREAQYF. The DNA for the CDR3 is TGTGCCAGCAGCGCATCGACAGGCCGAGAGGCCCAGTACTTC. J is TRBJ2-5 and V is TRBV9; D is possibly TRBD1 (6 bases). The V gene's germline CDR1 is SGDLS and CDR2 YYNGEE. The CDR3 has 14 amino acids.

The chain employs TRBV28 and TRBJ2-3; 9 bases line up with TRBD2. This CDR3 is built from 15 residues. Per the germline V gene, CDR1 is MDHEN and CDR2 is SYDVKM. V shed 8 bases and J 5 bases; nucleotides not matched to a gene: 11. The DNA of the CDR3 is TGTGCCAGCGGCAGGGGCGGGAGGGCAGAAGATACGCAGTATTTT. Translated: CASGRGGRAEDTQYF.

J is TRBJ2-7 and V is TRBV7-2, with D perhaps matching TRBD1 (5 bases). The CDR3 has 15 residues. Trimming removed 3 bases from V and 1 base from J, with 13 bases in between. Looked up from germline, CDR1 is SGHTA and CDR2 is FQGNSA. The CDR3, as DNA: TGTGCCAGCAGCTTGGCCGTTCGACAGTCCTACGAGCAGTACTTC. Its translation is CASSLAVRQSYEQYF.